The 25 T cell receptor beta chains below all came from one sample that was sequenced in a study of T cells in Graves' hyperthyroidism and ophthalmopathy. TCR beta CDR3 regions were amplified from RNA. HTBI primers were used for first-round RT-PCR of the TCR CDR3. TCRdb recomputed calls from the multiplex PCR reads with MiXCR, one row per CDR3 protein. The sample yields under 350,000 distinct CDR3 sequences, around a sixth seen once. Material for sequencing was blood. The receptors originated from a woman in her forties or fifties with Graves' hyperthyroidism.

This clonotype was detected many times. J is TRBJ2-2 and V is TRBV30; 7 bases are a match to TRBD2. Per germline, CDR1 GTSNPN and CDR2 SVGIG (reference sequence). With 1 base clipped from V and 0 bases from J, the junction kept 2 bases outside the gene matches. There are 15 residues in the CDR3. CDR3 residues: CAWSGLAANTGELFF. CDR3 sequence (DNA): TGTGCCTGGAGTGGGCTAGCGGCGAACACCGGGGAGCTGTTTTTT.

CDR3 nucleotides: TGTGCCAGCAGTGAGTGGAGAGAGAACACTGAAGCTTTCTTT. Its protein is CASSEWRENTEAFF. The V and J genes are TRBV6-1 and TRBJ1-1; D gene unclear. This CDR3 is built from 14 residues. Trimming took 3 bases from V and 1 from J, leaving 9 bases between them. The germline V gene has CDR1 MNHNS and CDR2 SASEGT.

This clonotype has ten or more counts. The V call is TRBV6-2 or TRBV6-3, the J call TRBJ1-5, with D possibly being TRBD1 (5 bases). The V and J ends lost 5 bases and 7 bases respectively, with 18 bases between them. This CDR3 region has 15 residues. In germline, CDR1 is MNHEY, CDR2 SVGEGT. The CDR3 sequence is CASSHPGLKPQPQHF. CDR3 in DNA: TGTGCCAGCAGTCACCCGGGGCTCAAGCCCCAGCCCCAGCATTTT.

In this sample, this clonotype turned up a few times. This chain links TRBV7-9 with TRBJ1-1; no reliable D call. V lost 7 bases and J lost 8, with 17 bases in between. The germline V gene has CDR1 SEHNR and CDR2 FQNEAQ (reference sequence). The CDR3 has 13 residues. CDR3 in DNA: TGTGCCAGCATCGAAACGCCAGGTCGGGAAGCTTTCTTT. It codes for CASIETPGREAFF.

In this sample, this clonotype turned up a few times. The chain combines TRBV7-8 with TRBJ2-1; the D gene could be TRBD1 or TRBD2 (5 bases each). The CDR3 extends over 16 amino acids. Per the germline V gene, CDR1 is SGHVS and CDR2 is FQNEAQ. V lost 5 bases and J 8 bases, leaving 22 bases between the germline ends. The CDR3: CASSPRWGKRGDEQFF. The CDR3 DNA reads as TGTGCCAGCAGCCCCAGGTGGGGGAAGCGCGGAGATGAGCAGTTCTTC.

This clonotype was detected ten times or more. In DNA, the CDR3 is TGTGCCAGCAGCGTCCAGGGGCTAGCTCCGACGGGAGATACGCAGTATTTT. As protein: CASSVQGLAPTGDTQYF. The chain links TRBV11-2 to TRBJ2-3, with D possibly being TRBD1 (6 bases). The V end lost 5 bases, the J end lost 5 bases, and 23 bases lay between the germline ends. The CDR3 runs 17 residues. The germline V gene encodes CDR1 SGHAT and CDR2 FQNNGV.

This clonotype was counted ten times or more. CDR3 region: CASSSGLQPDTQYF. CDR3 nucleotide sequence: TGTGCCAGCAGCTCGGGACTACAGCCGGATACGCAGTATTTT. The chain uses TRBV5-6 and TRBJ2-3, with 7 positions matching TRBD2. V lost 3 bases to trimming and J lost 6 bases; unmatched junction nucleotides: 7. The CDR3 length is 14 residues. Germline V gene lookup returns CDR1 SGHDT and CDR2 YYEEEE.

The chain employs TRBV5-4 and TRBJ1-2, with a possible D match to TRBD1 (6 bases). The CDR3 covers 15 residues. Between the trimmed V and J ends, which lost 7 bases and 4 bases, there was a span of 20 bases. Germline loops: CDR1 SGHNT, CDR2 YYREEE (reference sequence). The chain's CDR3 is CASSPEGGAGYGYTF. Written as DNA, the CDR3 is TGTGCCAGCTCCCCTGAGGGGGGCGCGGGCTATGGCTACACCTTC.

This clonotype came up many times. CDR3 region: CASSLGLKGTDTQYF. CDR3 coding DNA: TGTGCCAGCAGCTTAGGCCTAAAGGGCACAGATACGCAGTATTTT. The rearrangement uses TRBV13 and TRBJ2-3; D remains unclear. Deletions cut 0 bases from V and 1 base from J, with 8 bases between. This CDR3 is 15 amino acids long. The germline CDR1 and CDR2 sequences are PRHDT and FYEKMQ (reference sequence). The variable domain in full, with the rest retrieved from reference TRBV13 and TRBJ2-3, is AAGVIQSPRHLIKEKRETATLKCYPIPRHDTVYWYQQGPGQDPQFLISFYEKMQSDKGSIPDRFSAQQFSDYHSELNMSSLELGDSALYFCASSLGLKGTDTQYFGPGTRLTVL.

This clonotype was counted ten times or more. The V and J genes are TRBV12-3 or TRBV12-4 and TRBJ1-1; 7 bases map to TRBD1. This CDR3 comprises 14 residues. Germline trimming cut 5 bases from V and 10 bases from J; bases unmatched to any gene: 13. CDR3 amino acids: CASSGTDRVRSAFF. As DNA, the CDR3 is TGTGCCAGCAGTGGGACCGACAGGGTACGTTCAGCTTTCTTT.

This clonotype was seen at least ten times. The chain employs TRBV12-3 or TRBV12-4 and TRBJ1-1; weak D call: TRBD1 (6 bases). Trimming took 5 bases from V and 5 from J, leaving 12 bases between them. CDR3 length: 13 amino acids. As DNA, the CDR3 is TGTGCCAGCAGTCCCAGGGGCCGAACTGAAGCTTTCTTT. Residues: CASSPRGRTEAFF.

This clonotype was seen more than once but under ten times. J is TRBJ1-5 and V is TRBV5-5, with no clear D. This CDR3 comprises 15 residues. The germline V gene has CDR1 SGHKS and CDR2 YYEKEE (reference sequence). Trimming cost V 0 bases and J 5 bases, with 12 bases left between them. Here the CDR3 DNA reads TGTGCCAGCAGCTTGGTAGGCTTTTCCTATCAGCCCCAGCATTTT. This codes for CASSLVGFSYQPQHF.

This clonotype has ten or more counts. J is TRBJ1-1 and V is TRBV12-3 or TRBV12-4; possible D gene TRBD1, 6 bases. This CDR3 region has 13 residues. Trimming left V 6 bases short and J 2 bases short, with 10 bases between. CDR3 nucleotides: TGTGCCAGCAGCAAGACAGGAAACACTGAAGCTTTCTTT. Protein product: CASSKTGNTEAFF.

This clonotype appeared a few times. The chain is built from TRBV5-8 and TRBJ1-2, with 9 bases identical to TRBD1. Trimming at V came to 4 bases and at J to 8 bases, leaving 3 bases not matched to a gene. The CDR3 covers 12 residues. From germline, CDR1 is SGHTS and CDR2 YDEGEE. CDR3 protein: CASSQGQGGYTF. Written as DNA, the CDR3 is TGTGCCAGCAGCCAAGGACAGGGGGGCTACACCTTC.

This clonotype was seen at least ten times. The junction departs from germline at one end; a sequencing error may be responsible. V usage is TRBV7-9 and J usage is TRBJ1-1, with 7 bases identical to TRBD1. CDR1 is SEHNR and CDR2 is FQNEAQ in the germline V gene (reference sequence). This CDR3 comprises 14 residues. In DNA form, the CDR3 reads TGTGCCAGCAGTTTAGGGGGCCTGAACACTGAAGCTTTCTTT. Translated: CASSLGGLNTEAFF. The full variable domain, completed using reference TRBV7-9 and TRBJ1-1, is DTGVSQNPRHKITKRGQNVTFRCDPISEHNRLYWYRQTLGQGPEFLTYFQNEAQLEKSRLLSDRFSAERPKGSFSTLEIQRTEQGDSAMYLCASSLGGLNTEAFFGQGTRLTVV.

This chain links TRBV7-3 with TRBJ1-3, with D unresolved. V lost 7 bases to trimming and J lost 0 bases, with 16 bases between them. This CDR3 region has 16 residues. Germline CDR1 SGHTA, CDR2 FQGTGA. CDR3 coding DNA: TGTGCCAGCATCCTAAGTCCTCAGGACTCTGGAAACACCATATATTTT. This encodes CASILSPQDSGNTIYF. Combining the CDR3 with reference TRBV7-3 and TRBJ1-3 gives the whole variable domain GAGVSQTPSNKVTEKGKYVELRCDPISGHTALYWYRQSLGQGPEFLIYFQGTGAADDSGLPNDRFFAVRPEGSVSTLKIQRTERGDSAVYLCASILSPQDSGNTIYFGEGSWLTVV.

The chain recombines TRBV29-1 with TRBJ1-1; D gene unclear. Trimming stripped 7 bases from V and 10 bases from J, with 16 bases between. The germline V gene encodes CDR1 SQVTM and CDR2 ANQGSEA. The CDR3 sequence is 11 residues long. Written as DNA, the CDR3 is TGCAGCGCCCGGGGTCAGGCTGGAGCTTTCTTT. Its translation is CSARGQAGAFF.

This clonotype occurred a few times. This chain links TRBV9 with TRBJ1-1, with no clear D. Between the trimmed V and J ends, which lost 0 bases and 1 base, there was a span of 7 bases. The CDR3 length is 14 residues. CDR1 and CDR2 (germline): SGDLS, YYNGEE. CDR3 sequence: CASSVDGGNTEAFF. The CDR3 coding sequence is TGTGCCAGCAGCGTAGATGGTGGGAACACTGAAGCTTTCTTT.

This clonotype was found a few times. V is TRBV7-9 and J is TRBJ1-6, with D unclear. In germline, CDR1 is SEHNR, CDR2 FQNEAQ (reference sequence). Trimming removed 4 bases at V and 7 bases at J, with 14 bases between. The CDR3 spans 15 residues. In nucleotides, the CDR3 is TGTGCCAGCAGCTGGGAGGAGGCCGGGAATTCACCCCTCCACTTT. Its translation is CASSWEEAGNSPLHF.

Only a few counts were recorded for this clonotype. This chain joins TRBV13 and TRBJ2-2; 8 positions agree with TRBD1. CDR1 is PRHDT, CDR2 FYEKMQ, per germline (reference sequence). The CDR3 has 16 residues. After removal of 5 bases from V and 0 bases from J, the junction contained 5 bases not matched to a gene. CDR3 nucleotides: TGTGCCAGCAGCCCCCCGACAGGGGCGAACACCGGGGAGCTGTTTTTT. The encoded protein is CASSPPTGANTGELFF.

This clonotype was seen repeatedly, ten times or more. The rearrangement links TRBV11-1 to TRBJ2-4; D ambiguous. V gave up 5 bases and J gave up 9 bases, with 14 bases separating them. Per the germline V gene, CDR1 is SGHAT and CDR2 is FQDESV (reference sequence). The CDR3 totals 13 residues. The CDR3: CASSRTAWGIQYF. The DNA of the CDR3 is TGTGCCAGCAGCCGAACAGCCTGGGGCATTCAGTACTTC. Complete variable domain (other parts from reference TRBV11-1 and TRBJ2-4): EAEVAQSPRYKITEKSQAVAFWCDPISGHATLYWYRQILGQGPELLVQFQDESVVDDSQLPKDRFSAERLKGVDSTLKIQPAELGDSAMYLCASSRTAWGIQYFGAGTRLSVL.

This chain joins TRBV2 and TRBJ2-7; D is perhaps TRBD1 (5 bases). CDR1 SNHLY and CDR2 FYNNEI come from the germline V gene. Trimming pared 7 bases from V and 0 bases from J, leaving 10 bases between. The CDR3 extends over 13 amino acids. The CDR3 region has the DNA TGTGCCAGCAATCTAGGGGCCTCCTACGAGCAGTACTTC. Protein sequence: CASNLGASYEQYF.

At least ten counts were recorded for this clonotype. The chain links TRBV11-2 to TRBJ2-1, with 8 bases matching TRBD2. This CDR3 comprises 15 residues. J lost 6 bases, V lost 2 bases, and 6 bases had no gene match. The germline gives CDR1 SGHAT, CDR2 FQNNGV. The chain's CDR3 is CASSLSFLAGNEQFF. CDR3 sequence (DNA): TGTGCCAGCAGCTTATCCTTCCTAGCGGGCAATGAGCAGTTCTTC.

The rearrangement joins TRBV6-1 to TRBJ2-2, with TRBD2 matching 11 bases. CDR3 length: 16 amino acids. Germline CDR1 is MNHNS and CDR2 is SASEGT. V lost 5 bases to trimming and J lost 0 bases; unmatched junction nucleotides: 2. CDR3 sequence: CASSRLAGSNTGELFF. DNA of the CDR3: TGTGCCAGCAGTCGACTAGCGGGATCGAACACCGGGGAGCTGTTTTTT.

This chain links TRBV20-1 with TRBJ2-1; D unresolved. V dropped 0 bases and J dropped 5 bases, with 11 bases sitting between them. The CDR3 has 14 residues. From germline, CDR1 is DFQATT and CDR2 SNEGSKA (reference sequence). The CDR3 spells CSARDPRANNEQFF. Here the CDR3 DNA reads TGCAGTGCTAGAGATCCAAGAGCGAACAATGAGCAGTTCTTC.